This T cell receptor beta chain emerged from a study of CD8 T cells in Susac syndrome. General observations from the study: In Susac patients, clonal expansion was not detected in CD4+ cells. As the study acknowledged, the number of individuals in its TCR sequencing and HLA analysis was relatively small.

The RNA input was roughly 0.45 to 1 ug, and it was reverse transcribed with random hexamers. Multiplex PCR with immunoSEQ amplified the TCR beta CDR3 across 54 Vbeta and 13 Jbeta. TCRdb itself ran the immunoSEQ multiplex PCR reads through MiXCR, one entry per CDR3 protein. The sample has about 150,000 distinct CDR3 sequences; approximately 95% are singletons. This clonotype was found once. The target antigen is unknown. The junction had 5 bases not matched to a gene; V was cut back by 4 bases and J by 0 bases. Germline loops: CDR1 DFQATT, CDR2 SNEGSKA (reference sequence). The CDR3 sequence is 14 residues long.

Sequenced input: CD4+ T cells from PBMCs. V usage is TRBV20-1 and J usage is TRBJ1-2; TRBD1 matches 7 bases. This sequence was found in a human donor with Susac syndrome. As DNA, the CDR3 is TGCAGTGCTACCGGGACAGTTACTAACTATGGCTACACCTTC. This encodes CSATGTVTNYGYTF.